This T cell receptor (beta chain) was recorded in a study of cytomegalovirus exposure and HLA in healthy donors. The assay was immunoSEQ multiplex PCR, and TCRdb's table has in-frame clones only and misses some. The sample carries some 140,000 clones, roughly four fifths recorded once. The CDR3 length is 15 residues. CDR1 and CDR2 from the germline V gene are SGHNT and YYREEE (reference sequence). Trimming cost V 1 base and J 5 bases, with 13 bases left between them. Material for sequencing was PBMCs. The receptor's source is a man aged 25-45 years in good health and CMV-seropositive. The chain recombines TRBV5-4 with TRBJ2-1, with D maybe TRBD1 (6 bases). The CDR3 here is CASSLFQGWDNEQFF. The CDR3 DNA sequence: TGTGCCAGCAGCTTGTTCCAGGGGTGGGACAATGAGCAGTTCTTC.